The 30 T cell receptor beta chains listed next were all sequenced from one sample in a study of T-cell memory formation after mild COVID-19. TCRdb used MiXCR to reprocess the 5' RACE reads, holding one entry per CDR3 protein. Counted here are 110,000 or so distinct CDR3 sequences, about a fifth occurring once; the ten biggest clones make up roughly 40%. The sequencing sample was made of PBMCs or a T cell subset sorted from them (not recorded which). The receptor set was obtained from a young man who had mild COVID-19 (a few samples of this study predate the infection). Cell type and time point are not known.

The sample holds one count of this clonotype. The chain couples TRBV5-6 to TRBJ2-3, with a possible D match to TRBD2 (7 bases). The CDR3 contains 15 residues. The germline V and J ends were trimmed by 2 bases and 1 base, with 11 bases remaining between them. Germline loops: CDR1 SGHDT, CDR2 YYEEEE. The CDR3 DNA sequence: TGTGCCAGCAGCTTAGGGGGAGGGGGCACAGATACGCAGTATTTT. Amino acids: CASSLGGGGTDTQYF.

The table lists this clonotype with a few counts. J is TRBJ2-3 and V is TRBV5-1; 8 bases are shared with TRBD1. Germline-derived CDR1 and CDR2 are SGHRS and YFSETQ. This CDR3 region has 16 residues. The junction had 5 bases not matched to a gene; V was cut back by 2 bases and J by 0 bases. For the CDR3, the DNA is TGCGCCAGCAGCTTCAGGGGGCGACGTAGCACAGATACGCAGTATTTT. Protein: CASSFRGRRSTDTQYF.

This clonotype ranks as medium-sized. In DNA form, the CDR3 reads TGCAGCGTATATACAGGGTCATCCTACGAGCAGTACTTC. It is translated as CSVYTGSSYEQYF. This chain links TRBV29-1 with TRBJ2-7, with D perhaps matching TRBD1 (6 bases). V lost 6 bases, J lost 1 base, and 13 bases lay in between. Germline V gene sequence: CDR1 SQVTM, CDR2 ANQGSEA. The CDR3 is made up of 13 amino acids.

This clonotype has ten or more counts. CDR3 protein: CASSYGTSYEQYF. Here the CDR3 DNA reads TGTGCCAGCAGCTACGGGACCTCCTACGAGCAGTACTTC. The chain uses TRBV5-6 and TRBJ2-7, with D perhaps given as TRBD1 or TRBD2 (5 bases each). Trimming took off 3 bases at V and 0 bases at J, with 7 bases between the two ends. The CDR3 is 13 amino acids. Germline V CDR1 and CDR2: SGHDT, YYEEEE.

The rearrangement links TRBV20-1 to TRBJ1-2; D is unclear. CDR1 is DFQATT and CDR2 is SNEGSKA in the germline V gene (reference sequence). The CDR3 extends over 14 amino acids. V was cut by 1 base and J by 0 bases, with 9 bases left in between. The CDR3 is CSARVEGANYGYTF. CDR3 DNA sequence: TGCAGTGCTAGAGTGGAAGGAGCTAACTATGGCTACACCTTC.

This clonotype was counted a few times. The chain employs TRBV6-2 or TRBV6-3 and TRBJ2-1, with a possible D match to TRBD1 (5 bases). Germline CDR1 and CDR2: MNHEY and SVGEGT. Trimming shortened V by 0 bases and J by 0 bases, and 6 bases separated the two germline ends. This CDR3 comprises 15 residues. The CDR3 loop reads CASSYSGVSYNEQFF. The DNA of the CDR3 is TGTGCCAGCAGTTACTCAGGGGTCTCCTACAATGAGCAGTTCTTC.

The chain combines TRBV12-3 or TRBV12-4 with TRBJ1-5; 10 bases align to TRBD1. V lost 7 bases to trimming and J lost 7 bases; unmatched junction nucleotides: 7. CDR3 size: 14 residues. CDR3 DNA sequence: TGTGCCAGCACCGCGGGACAGGGGATCCAGCCCCAGCATTTT. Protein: CASTAGQGIQPQHF.

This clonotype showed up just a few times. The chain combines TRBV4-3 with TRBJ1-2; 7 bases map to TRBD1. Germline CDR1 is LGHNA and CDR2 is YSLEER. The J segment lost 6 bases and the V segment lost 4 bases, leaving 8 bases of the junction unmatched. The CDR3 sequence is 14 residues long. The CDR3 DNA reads TGCGCCAGCAGCCTTGCGGGACAGTTGGATGGCTACACCTTC. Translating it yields CASSLAGQLDGYTF.

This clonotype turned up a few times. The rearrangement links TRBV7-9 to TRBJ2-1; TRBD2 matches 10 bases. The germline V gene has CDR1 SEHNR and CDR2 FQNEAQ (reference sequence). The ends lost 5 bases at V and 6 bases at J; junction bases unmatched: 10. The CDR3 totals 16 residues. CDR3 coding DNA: TGTGCCAGCAGCACCCCCCGGGGGACTAGCGCCAATGAGCAGTTCTTC. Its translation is CASSTPRGTSANEQFF.

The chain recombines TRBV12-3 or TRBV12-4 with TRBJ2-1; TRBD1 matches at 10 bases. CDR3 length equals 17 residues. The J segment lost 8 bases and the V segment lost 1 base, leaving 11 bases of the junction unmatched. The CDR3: CASSLGFGQGESDEQFF. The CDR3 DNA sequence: TGTGCCAGCAGTTTAGGGTTCGGACAGGGGGAGAGTGATGAGCAGTTCTTC.

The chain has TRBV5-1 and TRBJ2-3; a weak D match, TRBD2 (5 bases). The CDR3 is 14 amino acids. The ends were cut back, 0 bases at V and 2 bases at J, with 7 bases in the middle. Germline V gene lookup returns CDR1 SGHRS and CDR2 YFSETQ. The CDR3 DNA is TGCGCCAGCAGCTTGGCCCGGGACACAGATACGCAGTATTTT. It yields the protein CASSLARDTDTQYF.

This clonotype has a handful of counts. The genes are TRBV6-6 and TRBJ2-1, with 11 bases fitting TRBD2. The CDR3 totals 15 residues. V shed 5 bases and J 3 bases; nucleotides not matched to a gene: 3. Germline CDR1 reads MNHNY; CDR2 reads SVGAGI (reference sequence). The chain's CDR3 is CASSLSGGVYNEQFF. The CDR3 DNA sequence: TGTGCCAGCAGTCTTAGCGGGGGGGTCTACAATGAGCAGTTCTTC.

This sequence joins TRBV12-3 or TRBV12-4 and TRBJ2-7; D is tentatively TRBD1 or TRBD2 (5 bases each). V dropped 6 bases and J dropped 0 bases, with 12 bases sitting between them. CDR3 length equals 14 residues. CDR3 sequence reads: CASSHAGGSYEQYF. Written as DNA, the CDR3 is TGTGCCAGCAGCCATGCTGGGGGCTCCTACGAGCAGTACTTC.

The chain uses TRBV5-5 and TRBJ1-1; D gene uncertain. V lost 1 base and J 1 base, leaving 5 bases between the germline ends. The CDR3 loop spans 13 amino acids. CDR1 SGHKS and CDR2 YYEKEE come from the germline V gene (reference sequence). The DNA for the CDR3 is TGTGCCAGCAGCTTGTGGACGAACACTGAAGCTTTCTTT. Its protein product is CASSLWTNTEAFF.

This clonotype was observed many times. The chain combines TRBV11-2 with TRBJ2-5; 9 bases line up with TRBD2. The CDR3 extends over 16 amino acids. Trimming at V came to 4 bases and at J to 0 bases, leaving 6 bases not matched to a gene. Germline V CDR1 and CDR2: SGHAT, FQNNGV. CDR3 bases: TGTGCCAGCAGCTCCTGGACTAGCGCCAACCAAGAGACCCAGTACTTC. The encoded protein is CASSSWTSANQETQYF.

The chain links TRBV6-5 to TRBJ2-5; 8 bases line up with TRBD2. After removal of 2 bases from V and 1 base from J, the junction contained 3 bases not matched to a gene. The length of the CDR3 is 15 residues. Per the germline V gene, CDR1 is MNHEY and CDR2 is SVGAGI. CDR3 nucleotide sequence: TGTGCCAGCAGTTACCGTCTAGCGGGCCAAGAGACCCAGTACTTC. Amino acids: CASSYRLAGQETQYF.

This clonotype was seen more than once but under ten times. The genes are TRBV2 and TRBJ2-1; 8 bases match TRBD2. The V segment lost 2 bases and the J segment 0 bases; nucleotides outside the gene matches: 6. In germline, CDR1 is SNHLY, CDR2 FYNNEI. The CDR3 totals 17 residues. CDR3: CASSEPMLAGSYNEQFF. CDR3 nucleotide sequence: TGTGCCAGCAGTGAACCGATGCTAGCGGGCTCCTACAATGAGCAGTTCTTC.

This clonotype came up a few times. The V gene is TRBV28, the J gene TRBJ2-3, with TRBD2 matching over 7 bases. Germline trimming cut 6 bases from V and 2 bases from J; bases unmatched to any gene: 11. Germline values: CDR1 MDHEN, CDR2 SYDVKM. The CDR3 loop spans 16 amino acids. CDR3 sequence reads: CASSSPLAGDTDTQYF. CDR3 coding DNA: TGTGCCAGCAGCTCCCCGCTGGCGGGGGACACAGATACGCAGTATTTT.

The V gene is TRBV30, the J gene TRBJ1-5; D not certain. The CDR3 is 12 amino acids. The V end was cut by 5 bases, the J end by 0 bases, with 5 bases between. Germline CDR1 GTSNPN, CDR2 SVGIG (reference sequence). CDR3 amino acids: CAWDDSNQPQHF. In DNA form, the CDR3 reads TGTGCCTGGGACGATAGCAATCAGCCCCAGCATTTT.

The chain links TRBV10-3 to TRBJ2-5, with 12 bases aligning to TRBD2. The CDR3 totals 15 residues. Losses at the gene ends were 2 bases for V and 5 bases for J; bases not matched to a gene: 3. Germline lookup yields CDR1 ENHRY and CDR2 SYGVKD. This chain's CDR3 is CAISEGLAGRETQYF. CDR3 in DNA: TGTGCCATCAGTGAGGGACTAGCGGGAAGGGAGACCCAGTACTTC.

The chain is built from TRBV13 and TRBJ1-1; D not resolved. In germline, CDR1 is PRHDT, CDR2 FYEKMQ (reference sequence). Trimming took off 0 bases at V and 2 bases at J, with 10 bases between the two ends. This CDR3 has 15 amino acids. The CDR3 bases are TGTGCCAGCAGCTTAGGTCCGGATAGTAACACTGAAGCTTTCTTT. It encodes CASSLGPDSNTEAFF.

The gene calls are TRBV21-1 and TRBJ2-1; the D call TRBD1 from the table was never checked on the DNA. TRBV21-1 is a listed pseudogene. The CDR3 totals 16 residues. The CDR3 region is CASSKPPARDYNEQFF. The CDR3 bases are TGTGCCAGCAGCAAACCCCCTGCGCGGGACTACAATGAGCAGTTCTTC.

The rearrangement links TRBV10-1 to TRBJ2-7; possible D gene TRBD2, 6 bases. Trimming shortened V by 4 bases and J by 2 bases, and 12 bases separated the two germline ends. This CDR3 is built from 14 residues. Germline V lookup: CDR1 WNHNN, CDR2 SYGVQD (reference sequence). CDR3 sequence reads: CASSGAGTPYEQYF. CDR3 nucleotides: TGCGCCAGCAGTGGCGCCGGGACTCCCTACGAGCAGTACTTC.

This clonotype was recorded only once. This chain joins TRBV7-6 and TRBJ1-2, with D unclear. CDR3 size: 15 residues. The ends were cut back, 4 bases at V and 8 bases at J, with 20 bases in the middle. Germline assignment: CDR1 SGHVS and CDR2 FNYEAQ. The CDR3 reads CASSSPIGSSGGYTF. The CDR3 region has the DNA TGTGCCAGCAGCTCACCTATCGGCAGCTCGGGGGGCTACACCTTC. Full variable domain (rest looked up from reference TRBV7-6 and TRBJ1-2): GAGVSQSPRYKVTKRGQDVALRCDPISGHVSLYWYRQALGQGPEFLTYFNYEAQQDKSGLPNDRFSAERPEGSISTLTIQRTEQRDSAMYRCASSSPIGSSGGYTFGSGTRLTVV.

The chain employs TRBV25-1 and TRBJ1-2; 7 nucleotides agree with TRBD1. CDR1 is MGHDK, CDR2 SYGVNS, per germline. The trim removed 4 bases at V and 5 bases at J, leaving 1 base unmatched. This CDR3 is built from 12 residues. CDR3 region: CASSGQGYGYTF. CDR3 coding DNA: TGTGCCAGCAGTGGACAGGGTTATGGCTACACCTTC.

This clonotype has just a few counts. In DNA, the CDR3 is TGCGCCAGCAGCTTAGCCCCCGGGACATTGGAAGCACTCTCTGGGGCCAACGTCCTGACTTTC. This gives the protein CASSLAPGTLEALSGANVLTF. This chain connects TRBV5-1 to TRBJ2-6; maybe TRBD1 (6 bases). The CDR3 loop spans 21 amino acids. The V end was cut by 2 bases, the J end by 0 bases, with 24 bases between. Germline-derived CDR1 and CDR2 are SGHRS and YFSETQ.

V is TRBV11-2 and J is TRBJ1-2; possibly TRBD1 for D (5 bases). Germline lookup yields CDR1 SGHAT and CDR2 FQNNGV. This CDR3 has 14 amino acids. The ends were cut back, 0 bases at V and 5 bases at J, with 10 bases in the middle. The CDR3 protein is CASSLEGGEYGYTF. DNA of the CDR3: TGTGCCAGCAGCTTAGAGGGAGGGGAGTATGGCTACACCTTC.

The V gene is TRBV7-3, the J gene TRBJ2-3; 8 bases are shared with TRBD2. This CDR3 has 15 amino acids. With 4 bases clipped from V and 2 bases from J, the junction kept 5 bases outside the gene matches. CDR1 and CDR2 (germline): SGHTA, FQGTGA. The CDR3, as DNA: TGTGCCAGCAGCTCGACGGGGGGGATCACAGATACGCAGTATTTT. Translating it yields CASSSTGGITDTQYF.

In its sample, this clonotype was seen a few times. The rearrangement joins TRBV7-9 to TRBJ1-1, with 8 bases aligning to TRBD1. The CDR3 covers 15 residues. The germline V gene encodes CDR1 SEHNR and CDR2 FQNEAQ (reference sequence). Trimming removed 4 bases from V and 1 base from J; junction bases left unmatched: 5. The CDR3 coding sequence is TGTGCCAGCAGCTACACAGGGGGGAGGAACACTGAAGCTTTCTTT. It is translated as CASSYTGGRNTEAFF.

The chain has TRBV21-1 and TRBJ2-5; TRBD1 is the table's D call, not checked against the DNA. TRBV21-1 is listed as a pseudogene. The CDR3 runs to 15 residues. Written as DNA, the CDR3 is TGTGCCAGCAGCCCTGGGGGGGCCCAACAAGAGACCCAGTACTTC. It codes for CASSPGGAQQETQYF.